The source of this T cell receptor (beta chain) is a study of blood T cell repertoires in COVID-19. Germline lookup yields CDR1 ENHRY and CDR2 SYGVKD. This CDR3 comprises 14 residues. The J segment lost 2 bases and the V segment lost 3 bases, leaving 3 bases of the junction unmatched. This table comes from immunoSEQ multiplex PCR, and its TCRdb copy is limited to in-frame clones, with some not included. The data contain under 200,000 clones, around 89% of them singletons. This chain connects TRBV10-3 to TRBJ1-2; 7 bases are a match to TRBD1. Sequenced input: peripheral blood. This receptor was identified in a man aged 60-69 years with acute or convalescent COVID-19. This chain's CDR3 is CAISDLDRNYGYTF. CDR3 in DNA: TGTGCCATCAGTGATCTGGACAGGAACTATGGCTACACCTTC.